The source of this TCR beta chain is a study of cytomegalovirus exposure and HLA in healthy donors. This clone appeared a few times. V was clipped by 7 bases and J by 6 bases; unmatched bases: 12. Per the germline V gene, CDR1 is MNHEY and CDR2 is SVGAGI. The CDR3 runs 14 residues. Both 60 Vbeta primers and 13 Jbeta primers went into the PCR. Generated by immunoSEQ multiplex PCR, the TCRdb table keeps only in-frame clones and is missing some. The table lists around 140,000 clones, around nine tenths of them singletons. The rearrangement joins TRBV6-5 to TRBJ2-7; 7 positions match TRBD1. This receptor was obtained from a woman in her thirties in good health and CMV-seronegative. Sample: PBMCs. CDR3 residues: CASMTGQYPLEQYF. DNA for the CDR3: TGTGCCAGCATGACGGGACAGTACCCTCTCGAGCAGTACTTC.